The clone carrying this T cell receptor beta chain was seen a handful of times. The antigen remains undetermined. This specimen belongs to a study of cytomegalovirus exposure and HLA in healthy donors. On the study more broadly: In an early release, HLA-typed donors contributed roughly 85 million unique TCR sequences. Overall study findings and caveats: Later on, an analysis found that several of the most significant clusters appeared to be linked to common viral pathogens, which included parvovirus B19.

PCR used 60 Vbeta primers and 13 Jbeta primers. Profiling relied on immunoSEQ multiplex PCR, and the TCRdb table lists in-frame clones only, not all of them. This sample has about 140,000 clones, with about 76% found just once. The origin of this receptor is a female donor in good health and CMV-seronegative. The sequencing sample was made of PBMCs.

CDR3 sequence: CASSEGEGSGNTEAFF. CDR3 DNA: TGTGCCAGCAGTGAAGGGGAGGGGTCGGGGAACACTGAAGCTTTCTTT. The V and J genes are TRBV6-1 and TRBJ1-1, with D possibly TRBD1 on 5 matching bases. Germline CDR1 reads MNHNS; CDR2 reads SASEGT. V shed 1 base and J shed 1 base, with 13 bases lying between them. The CDR3 has 16 amino acids.